Sequencing of this T cell receptor beta chain was carried out in a study of fetal regulatory T cell absence and autoimmunity. Whole-study context: Without clinical diabetes, IPEX patients showed exocrine pancreas autoimmunity.

This was a survey-level run. Measured with immunoSEQ multiplex PCR; TCRdb has only the in-frame clones, and not every one. The table shows more than 90,000 clones, with around 72% occurring only once. The sequence was obtained from a male donor with IPEX syndrome. Sequencing was done on a sample of pancreas tissue.

Written as DNA, the CDR3 is TGCGCCAGCAGCTTGGTCCGGAGGGGATCGTCAGGCTACACCTTC. Translated, it gives CASSLVRRGSSGYTF. The V call is TRBV5-1, the J call TRBJ1-2; maybe TRBD1 (5 bases). Trimming pared 0 bases from V and 8 bases from J, leaving 17 bases between. CDR1 and CDR2 (germline): SGHRS, YFSETQ. The CDR3 consists of 15 residues.